The rows below give T cell receptor beta chains drawn from one sample of a study of tumor and adjacent non-tumor tissue in lung cancer. TCRdb ran MiXCR on the multiplex PCR reads and lists one entry per CDR3 protein. Of around 75,000 distinct CDR3 sequences in the sample, about two thirds were seen once. Sample: distant non-tumor lung tissue. These receptor sequences come from a woman aged 50 to 60 with non-small cell lung cancer. Each CDR3 is given with its conserved first and last residue. D genes are given only for firm matches. A clone size is listed for some rows: how often the clone was seen (once, few, many), or a class if it is expanded.

V	size	D	J	CDR3	DNA
TRBV18	few	TRBD1	TRBJ1-2	CASSPRQGNSGGYTF	TGTGCCAGCTCACCGAGACAGGGGAATAGCGGTGGCTACACCTTC
TRBV6-1	NA	TRBD1	TRBJ1-1	CASSPAGGGQTEVFF	TGTGCGAGCAGCCCCGCAGGGGGAGGACAAACTGAAGTTTTCTTT
TRBV10-3	NA	NA	TRBJ2-1	CDISEGPNPSNEQFF	TGTGACATCAGTGAGGGCCCAAACCCGTCTAATGAACAGTTCTTC
TRBV11-2	NA	TRBD2	TRBJ2-3	CASSLMPAGEGQYF	TGTGCTAGCAGCTTAATGCCAGCGGGAGAAGGGCAATATTTT
TRBV4-3	once	NA	TRBJ1-5	CASSRDRGASQPQHF	TGCGCCAGCAGCCGAGATAGAGGGGCCTCCCAGCCCCAGCATTTT
TRBV28	many	NA	TRBJ2-1	CASSLGGGSYNEQFF	TGTGCCAGCAGTCTAGGAGGGGGCTCCTACAATGAGCAGTTCTTC
TRBV20-1	NA	NA	TRBJ2-1	CRARWTSNEQCF	TGCAGAGCTAGATGGACCTCAAATGAGCAGTGCTTC
TRBV5-5	many	NA	TRBJ2-5	CASSLSAVYQETQYF	TGTGCCAGCAGCTTGTCGGCAGTGTACCAAGAGACCCAGTACTTC
TRBV7-8	few	NA	TRBJ1-1	CASSQTGTGTEAFF	TGTGCCAGCAGCCAAACCGGGACCGGGACTGAAGCTTTCTTT
TRBV11-2	NA	TRBD2	TRBJ2-1	CVSSLMTGTSGPEQFF	TGTGTCAGCAGTCTAATGACCGGGACTAGCGGACCAGAACAATTCTTC
TRBV28	many	NA	TRBJ2-7	CASSLVNSYEQYF	TGTGCCAGCAGTTTGGTCAATTCCTACGAGCAGTACTTC
TRBV20-1	many	NA	TRBJ2-5	CSARDGQGGSETQYF	TGCAGTGCTAGAGATGGGCAGGGTGGATCGGAGACCCAGTACTTC
TRBV14	few	NA	TRBJ1-2	CASRRLRAYGYTF	TGTGCCAGCAGGCGACTGCGGGCCTATGGCTACACCTTC
TRBV6-6	once	NA	TRBJ2-6	CVSIKEAYSGANVLTF	TGTGTCAGTATCAAGGAGGCGTACTCTGGGGCCAACGTCCTGACTTTC
TRBV28	few	TRBD2	TRBJ2-1	CASIAGGFYNEQFF	TGTGCCAGCATTGCGGGAGGCTTCTACAATGAGCAGTTCTTC
TRBV11-2	NA	NA	TRBJ2-7	CANSFAAGYKQYF	TGTGCTAACAGCTTTGCGGCTGGGTACAAGCAGTACTTC
TRBV6-5	many	NA	TRBJ2-7	CASSYSAGERYEQYF	TGTGCCAGCAGTTACTCTGCAGGGGAGAGATACGAGCAGTACTTC
TRBV10-3	many	NA	TRBJ2-7	CAISESGAHSYEQYF	TGTGCCATCAGTGAGTCGGGGGCCCACTCCTACGAGCAGTACTTC
TRBV14	few	NA	TRBJ2-1	CASSQPSGVRNEQFF	TGTGCCAGCAGCCAACCCTCAGGGGTGAGGAATGAGCAGTTCTTC
TRBV20-1	NA	NA	TRBJ2-1	CSASTKSGSYNEQFF	TGCAGTGCATCCACAAAGAGCGGTTCCTACAATGAGCAGTTCTTC
TRBV11-2	once	NA	TRBJ1-4	CVSSLDLWGSLFF	TGTGTCAGCAGTTTAGATCTATGGGGATCCCTGTTTTTT
TRBV24-1	NA	NA	TRBJ2-2	CATNALTTGELFF	TGTGCCACCAATGCTTTGACTACCGGGGAGCTGTTTTTT
TRBV7-8	NA	TRBD1	TRBJ2-5	CASSWDSRLQETQYF	TGTGCCAGCAGCTGGGACAGCAGGCTCCAAGAGACCCAGTACTTC
TRBV11-1	NA	TRBD1	TRBJ1-1	CASTDRDDTEDFF	TGTGCCAGCACGGACAGGGACGATACTGAAGATTTCTTT
TRBV20-1	NA	NA	TRBJ2-3	CSARDGLTGTQYF	TGCAGTGCTAGAGACGGACTCACAGGTACGCAGTATTTT
TRBV29-1	many	TRBD2	TRBJ2-2	CSVGTSGNTGELFF	TGCAGCGTGGGGACTAGCGGTAACACCGGGGAGCTGTTTTTT
TRBV6-6	once	NA	TRBJ1-5	CSSSFDTSNQPRHF	TGTTCCAGCAGCTTCGATACTAGCAATCAGCCCCGGCATTTT
TRBV4-1	NA	NA	TRBJ1-2	CASSQVVSESYGHTF	TGCGCCAGCAGCCAAGTGGTTTCAGAAAGCTATGGCCACACCTTC
TRBV6-2/TRBV6-3	many	NA	TRBJ2-3	CASSYSIGNTDTQYF	TGTGCCAGCAGTTACTCGATCGGGAACACAGATACGCAGTATTTT
TRBV28	few	TRBD1	TRBJ1-5	CVSRPTGEWQPQHF	TGTGTCAGCAGACCTACAGGGGAATGGCAGCCCCAGCATTTT
TRBV6-6	NA	NA	TRBJ2-7	CASSYRRYEQYF	TGTGCCAGCAGTTACCGACGTTACGAGCAGTACTTT
TRBV5-1	NA	TRBD1	TRBJ1-1	CASSPDPGTVNTEAFF	TGCGCCAGCAGCCCTGATCCCGGGACAGTGAACACTGAAGCTTTCTTT
TRBV5-1	NA	NA	TRBJ2-1	CASKVGGGGGDTEQFF	TGCGCCAGCAAGGTTGGAGGAGGCGGCGGCGACACTGAGCAGTTCTTC
TRBV4-3	many	NA	TRBJ2-2	CASSQAGTVNTGELFF	TGCGCCAGCAGCCAAGCCGGGACGGTGAACACCGGGGAGCTGTTTTTT
TRBV4-1	NA	NA	TRBJ2-7	CASSQDGGSYEQYF	TGTGCCAGCAGCCAAGACGGGGGTTCCTACGAGCAGTACTTC
TRBV11-2	once	NA	TRBJ2-1	CDGSLELKGRQFF	TGTGACGGCAGCTTAGAATTGAAGGGTAGGCAGTTCTTC
TRBV4-3	NA	NA	TRBJ2-3	CTNSVLTSEDTQYF	TGCACCAACAGCGTATTGACCTCAGAGGATACGCAGTATTTT